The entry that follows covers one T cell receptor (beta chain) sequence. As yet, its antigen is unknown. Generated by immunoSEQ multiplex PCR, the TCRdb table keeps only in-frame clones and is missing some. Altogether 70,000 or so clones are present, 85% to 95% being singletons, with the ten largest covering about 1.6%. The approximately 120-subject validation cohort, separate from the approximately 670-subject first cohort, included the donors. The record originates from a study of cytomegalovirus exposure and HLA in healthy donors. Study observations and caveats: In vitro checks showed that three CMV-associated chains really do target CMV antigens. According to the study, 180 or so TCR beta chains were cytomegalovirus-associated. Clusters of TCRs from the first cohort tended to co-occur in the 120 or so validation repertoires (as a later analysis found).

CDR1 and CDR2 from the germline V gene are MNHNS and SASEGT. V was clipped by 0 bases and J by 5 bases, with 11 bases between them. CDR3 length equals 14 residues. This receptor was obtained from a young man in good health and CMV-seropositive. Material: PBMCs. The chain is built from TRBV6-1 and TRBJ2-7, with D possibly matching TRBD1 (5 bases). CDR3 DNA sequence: TGTGCCAGCAGTGAAGCGGTCAGGGCCCACGAGCAGTACTTC. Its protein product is CASSEAVRAHEQYF.